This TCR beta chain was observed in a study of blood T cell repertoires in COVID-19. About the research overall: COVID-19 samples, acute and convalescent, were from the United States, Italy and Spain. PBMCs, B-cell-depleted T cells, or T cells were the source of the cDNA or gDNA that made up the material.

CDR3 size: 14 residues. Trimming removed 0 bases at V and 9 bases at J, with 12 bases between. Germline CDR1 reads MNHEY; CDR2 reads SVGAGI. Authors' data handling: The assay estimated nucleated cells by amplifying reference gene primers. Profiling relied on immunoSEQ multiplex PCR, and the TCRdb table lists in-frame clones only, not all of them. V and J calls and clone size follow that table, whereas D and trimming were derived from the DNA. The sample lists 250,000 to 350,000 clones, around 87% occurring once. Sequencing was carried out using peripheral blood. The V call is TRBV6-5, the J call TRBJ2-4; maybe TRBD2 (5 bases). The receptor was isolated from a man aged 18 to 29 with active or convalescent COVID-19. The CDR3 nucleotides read TGTGCCAGCAGTTACTCCAGCGGTGACGTCATTCAGTACTTC. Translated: CASSYSSGDVIQYF.